This T cell receptor beta chain was profiled in a study of beta chain features in type 1 diabetes. Findings and limits, study-wide: All four CD4+ subsets of Type 1 diabetes patients contained TCRB CDR3s that were moderately but significantly shorter.

The authors reverse transcribed all of the isolated RNA, so sequencing captured expressed TCRB transcripts. Sequencing was performed with immunoSEQ multiplex PCR; in TCRdb, only in-frame clones are kept and a portion is missing. The data show about 150,000 clones, about 9.3% seen once. This CDR3 spans 16 amino acids. The V gene's germline CDR1 is SGHVS and CDR2 FNYEAQ. Trimming removed 5 bases from V and 2 bases from J; junction bases left unmatched: 7. Only a few counts were recorded for this clone. Its cognate antigen is unknown. This receptor was identified in a man in his thirties or forties with type 1 diabetes. This chain uses TRBV7-6 with TRBJ2-3; 10 nucleotides match TRBD2. The specimen sequenced was central memory CD4+ T cells from blood. CDR3 sequence (DNA): TGTGCCAGCAGCCCCAGGACTAGCGGCCACACAGATACGCAGTATTTT. Its translation is CASSPRTSGHTDTQYF.